Listed below are T cell receptor beta chains from one sample, sequenced in a study of identical twins. One entry per CDR3 protein, called by TCRdb with MiXCR from the 5' RACE reads. The sample shows about 520,000 distinct CDR3 sequences, around 20% of them seen only once. These data also formed part of another study, on T cells expressing NK-cell markers.

Sequencing was carried out using CD4+ T cells sorted from blood. The receptors stem from a woman aged 18 to 35 in good health. Each CDR3 is given with its conserved first and last residue.

TRBV7-6,TRBJ2-1,CASNKDRRHRGYNEQFF
TRBV20-1,TRBJ1-2,CSAINRGRDGYTF
TRBV5-1,TRBJ2-7,CASSSQRGDYEQYF
TRBV5-6,TRBJ2-7,CASSFPERKGYEQYF
TRBV12-3/TRBV12-4,TRBJ2-6,CASRDSGYSGANVLTF
TRBV20-1,TRBJ2-3,CSASGLAGLPDTQYF
TRBV6-4,TRBJ2-2,CASRPGVANTGELFF
TRBV12-3/TRBV12-4,TRBJ2-3,CASRFSWGADTQYF
TRBV20-1,TRBJ2-3,CSASQLAGVTDTQYF
TRBV10-3,TRBJ2-1,CAIRNLSYNEQFF
TRBV11-2,TRBJ2-1,CASSRNTNPLAGDLFRQFF
TRBV7-2,TRBJ2-1,CASSPQWGRGNEQFF
TRBV15,TRBJ2-3,CATSRDKAGGSTDTQYF
TRBV10-3,TRBJ1-1,CAISGTGSGTEAFF
TRBV10-3,TRBJ2-7,CAGGPGQGAYEQYF
TRBV11-2,TRBJ2-2,CASSFRTSGGNTGELFF
TRBV11-3,TRBJ2-1,CASSLSGGTAGGEQFF
TRBV20-1,TRBJ2-3,CSARDSMRTDTQYF
TRBV12-3/TRBV12-4,TRBJ2-1,CASSLGRGQFF
TRBV15,TRBJ2-4,CATSGGLAKNIQYF
TRBV20-1,TRBJ2-3,CSASVGLAENTQYF
TRBV12-3/TRBV12-4,TRBJ1-4,CASRGQGFEKLFF
TRBV12-3/TRBV12-4,TRBJ2-1,CACNPGLAGGRGLSEQFF
TRBV5-5,TRBJ2-1,CASSPSGTGYGHEQFF
TRBV4-3,TRBJ2-7,CASSQERAARPYEQYF
TRBV5-6,TRBJ1-1,CASSSRGAVGNTEAFF
TRBV6-5,TRBJ2-7,CASSYSMDRAVHEQYF
TRBV4-3,TRBJ2-4,CASSQEISALGNIQYF
TRBV14,TRBJ2-3,CASSQDWAGTTMYF
TRBV20-1,TRBJ2-1,CSARWGWGRNEQFF
TRBV5-1,TRBJ2-2,CASSSDRGNTGELFF
TRBV4-3,TRBJ2-7,CASSQSDPVGEQYF
TRBV20-1,TRBJ1-4,CSAIQSTNEKLFF
TRBV5-1,TRBJ2-4,CASSPDRVGDIQYF
TRBV20-1,TRBJ1-4,CSASGQFSGANEKLFF
TRBV3-1,TRBJ2-7,CASSHAAGSYEQYF
TRBV7-9,TRBJ2-7,CASSPYGTGAPQYF
TRBV10-1,TRBJ2-3,CASSPLGAGETDTQYF
TRBV20-1,TRBJ2-2,CSARDLMGNTGELFF
TRBV4-2,TRBJ2-1,CASSQEDSSNEQFF
TRBV7-2,TRBJ2-7,CASSLTSSYEQYF
TRBV11-2,TRBJ2-3,CASSGGPADTQYF
TRBV7-3,TRBJ2-5,CASSPRLAGGHPQETQYF
TRBV5-1,TRBJ2-1,CASSLVLTSDTNEQFF
TRBV15,TRBJ2-1,CATSRDPVYNEQFF
TRBV14,TRBJ1-2,CASSQGGVRYGYTF
TRBV29-1,TRBJ2-3,CSYWGGGLTDTQYF
TRBV6-1,TRBJ2-1,CASMKGGTSINEQFF
TRBV4-2,TRBJ2-3,CASSQSSGTSLTDTQYF
TRBV7-2,TRBJ2-1,CASSLAVMSGGPGEQFF
TRBV2,TRBJ2-2,CASSDGGVTGELFF
TRBV4-3,TRBJ2-1,CASSQVGASSYNEQFF
TRBV12-3/TRBV12-4,TRBJ1-2,CASRGDDGYTF
TRBV7-6,TRBJ2-7,CASSRAGGPPYEQYF
TRBV6-1,TRBJ2-2,CASCGTGLNRELFF
TRBV5-1,TRBJ2-7,CASSGLGEQYF
TRBV5-1,TRBJ1-1,CASSLGVRGGFEAFF
TRBV20-1,TRBJ1-2,CSARRSPANYGYTF
TRBV7-8,TRBJ1-5,CASGVEGGQPQHF